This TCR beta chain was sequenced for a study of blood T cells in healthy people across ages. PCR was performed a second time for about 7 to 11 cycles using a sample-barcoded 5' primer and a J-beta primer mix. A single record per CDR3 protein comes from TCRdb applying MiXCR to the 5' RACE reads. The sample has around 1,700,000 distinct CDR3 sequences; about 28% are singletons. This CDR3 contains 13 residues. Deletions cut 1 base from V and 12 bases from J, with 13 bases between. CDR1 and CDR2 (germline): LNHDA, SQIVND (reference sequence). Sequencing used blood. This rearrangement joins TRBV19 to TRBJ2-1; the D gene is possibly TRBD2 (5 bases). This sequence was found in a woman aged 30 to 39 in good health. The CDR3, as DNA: TGTGCCAGTAGTATAGGGGTACAAAGCGGGCAGTTCTTC. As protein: CASSIGVQSGQFF.